Only a few counts were recorded for the clone carrying this T cell receptor beta chain. The data were obtained in a study of human T cells and chemical hapten exposure. Time point: patch test 2, 6 weeks after DPC sensitization. This sample's treatment: therapeutic diphenylcyclopropenone sensitization with weekly scalp DPC. TCRdb itself ran the RACE reads through MiXCR, one entry per CDR3 protein. Among approximately 84,000 distinct CDR3 sequences listed, around a tenth were seen once. Sequenced material: whole blood, taken in connection with sensitization to the hapten diphenylcyclopropenone (DPC). This clonotype originated in a man between 18 and 35 years old with alopecia areata. Some clones in this sample may be carry-over from other donors' samples.

This chain's CDR3 is CASIDRPNTGELFF. The CDR3 coding sequence is TGTGCCAGCATCGACAGGCCTAACACCGGGGAGCTGTTTTTT. V is TRBV7-9 and J is TRBJ2-2, with a weak D call TRBD1 (6 bases). The CDR3 has 14 residues. The germline V gene has CDR1 SEHNR and CDR2 FQNEAQ (reference sequence). V lost 7 bases and J 2 bases, leaving 11 bases between the germline ends.